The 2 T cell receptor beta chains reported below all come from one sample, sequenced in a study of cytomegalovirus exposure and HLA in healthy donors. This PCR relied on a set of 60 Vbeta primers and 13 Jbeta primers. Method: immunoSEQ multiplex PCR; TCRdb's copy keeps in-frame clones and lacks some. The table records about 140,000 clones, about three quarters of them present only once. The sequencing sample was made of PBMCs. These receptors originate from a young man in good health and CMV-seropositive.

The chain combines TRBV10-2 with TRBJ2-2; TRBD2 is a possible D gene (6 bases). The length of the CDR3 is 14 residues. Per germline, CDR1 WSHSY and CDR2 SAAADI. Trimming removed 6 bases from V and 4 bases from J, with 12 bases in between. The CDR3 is CASRDYSSTGELFF. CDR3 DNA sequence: TGCGCCAGCAGGGACTACTCGAGCACCGGGGAGCTGTTTTTT.

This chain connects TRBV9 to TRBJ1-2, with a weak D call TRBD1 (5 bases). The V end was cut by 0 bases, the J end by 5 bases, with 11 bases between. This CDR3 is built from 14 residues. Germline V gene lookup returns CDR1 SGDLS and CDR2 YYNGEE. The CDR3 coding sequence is TGTGCCAGCAGCGTAGAGGACATCGGTTATGGCTACACCTTC. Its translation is CASSVEDIGYGYTF.